A selection of T cell receptor beta chains follows, all from one sample in a study of T-cell memory formation after mild COVID-19. TCRdb fed the 5' RACE reads into MiXCR, producing one record per CDR3 protein. The sample holds about 600,000 distinct CDR3 sequences, about 22% seen once. Material: PBMCs or a T cell subset sorted from them (not recorded which). The receptors here all came from an adult woman who had mild COVID-19 (a few samples of this study predate the infection). Cell type and time point are not known. Each CDR3 is given with its conserved first and last residue. D genes are given only for firm matches. Not all rows give a size; the values are once, few, many and, for expanded clones, a class.

CDR3aa	CDR3nt	abundance	j_gene	v_gene	d_gene
CATSSLRGSYEQYF	TGTGCCACCAGCAGTCTCAGGGGATCCTACGAGCAGTACTTC	many	TRBJ2-7	TRBV15	NA
CATSDLPGLNTDTQYF	TGTGCCACCAGTGATTTGCCGGGACTTAACACAGATACGCAGTATTTT	NA	TRBJ2-3	TRBV24-1	NA
CATSRVPGQPLSPLHF	TGTGCCACCAGCAGAGTGCCGGGACAGCCATTATCACCCCTCCACTTT	NA	TRBJ1-6	TRBV15	TRBD1
CATSRDSWDSQETQYF	TGTGCCACCAGCAGAGATTCTTGGGACAGCCAAGAGACCCAGTACTTC	NA	TRBJ2-5	TRBV15	TRBD1
CASSPRGGHGYTF	TGTGCCAGCAGTCCTCGGGGGGGTCATGGCTACACCTTC	few	TRBJ1-2	TRBV5-4	NA
CSVLAGTDTQYF	TGCAGCGTACTAGCGGGGACAGATACGCAGTATTTT	NA	TRBJ2-3	TRBV29-1	TRBD2
CASSQDTSWDEQYF	TGCGCCAGCAGCCAGGACACCTCTTGGGACGAGCAGTACTTC	NA	TRBJ2-7	TRBV4-3	NA
CASSPSGDSDYGYTF	TGTGCCAGCAGCCCATCCGGGGACAGCGACTATGGCTACACCTTC	NA	TRBJ1-2	TRBV7-3	TRBD1
CSARDTSGGASYNEQFF	TGCAGTGCTCGGGATACTAGCGGGGGGGCAAGCTACAATGAGCAGTTCTTC	NA	TRBJ2-1	TRBV20-1	TRBD2
CASSESGGAIDEQFF	TGTGCCAGCAGCGAAAGTGGGGGGGCCATCGATGAGCAGTTCTTC	NA	TRBJ2-1	TRBV3-1	NA
CASSMLASIQETQYF	TGTGCCAGCAGCATGCTGGCAAGTATCCAAGAGACCCAGTACTTC	few	TRBJ2-5	TRBV9	NA
CASSSRQGGKTYNEQFF	TGTGCCAGCAGCTCCCGCCAGGGCGGTAAGACCTACAATGAGCAGTTCTTC	few	TRBJ2-1	TRBV11-3	NA
CSARMTGTRARGTQYF	TGCAGTGCTAGGATGACCGGGACTCGGGCGAGAGGGACCCAGTACTTC	few	TRBJ2-5	TRBV20-1	NA
CASQGTSVYNEQFF	TGTGCCAGCCAGGGGACTAGCGTCTACAATGAGCAGTTCTTC	NA	TRBJ2-1	TRBV2	TRBD2
CASRRINSPLHF	TGTGCCAGCAGGAGGATCAATTCACCCCTCCACTTT	few	TRBJ1-6	TRBV2	NA
CASSSPGTYEQYF	TGTGCCAGCAGTTCCCCCGGGACCTACGAGCAGTACTTC	NA	TRBJ2-7	TRBV12-3/TRBV12-4	NA
CASSFDPPSEKLFF	TGTGCCAGCAGCTTCGATCCTCCATCTGAAAAACTGTTTTTT	many	TRBJ1-4	TRBV11-2	NA
CATSDLRSGARDTQYF	TGTGCCACCAGTGATTTGAGGTCGGGAGCTAGAGATACGCAGTATTTT	few	TRBJ2-3	TRBV24-1	NA
CASSLEDKGNYEQYF	TGTGCCAGCAGCTTAGAAGATAAGGGGAACTACGAGCAGTACTTC	NA	TRBJ2-7	TRBV7-3	NA
CASSLEARAWETQYF	TGTGCCAGCAGCTTAGAAGCTCGCGCTTGGGAGACCCAGTACTTC	once	TRBJ2-5	TRBV7-9	NA
CASSVEAWGTSTDTQYF	TGTGCCAGCAGCGTAGAGGCTTGGGGGACCAGCACAGATACGCAGTATTTT	NA	TRBJ2-3	TRBV9	NA
CASSLSLAGADTQYF	TGTGCCAGCAGCCTCTCACTAGCGGGAGCAGATACGCAGTATTTT	many	TRBJ2-3	TRBV7-3	TRBD2
CASSLAATSRGYEQYF	TGTGCCAGCAGCTTGGCCGCGACCTCAAGAGGGTACGAGCAGTACTTC	few	TRBJ2-7	TRBV5-5	NA
CASSNEPVGQNIQYF	TGTGCCAGCAGCAATGAACCTGTCGGGCAAAACATTCAGTACTTC	NA	TRBJ2-4	TRBV21-1	NA
CASSDASGRAGEQFF	TGTGCCAGCAGTGATGCTAGCGGGAGGGCTGGTGAGCAGTTCTTC	few	TRBJ2-1	TRBV2	TRBD2
CASSDTTRGSYEQYF	TGTGCCAGCAGCGATACTACTCGAGGCTCCTACGAGCAGTACTTC	NA	TRBJ2-7	TRBV6-6	NA
CSAIDRGYSYEQYF	TGCAGTGCTATTGACAGGGGATACTCCTACGAGCAGTACTTC	NA	TRBJ2-7	TRBV20-1	TRBD1
CASSFALGPAYEQYF	TGTGCCAGCAGTTTCGCTCTGGGCCCGGCCTACGAGCAGTACTTC	many	TRBJ2-7	TRBV12-3/TRBV12-4	NA
CASALRDGANVLTF	TGTGCCAGCGCTCTCAGGGATGGGGCCAACGTCCTGACTTTC	few	TRBJ2-6	TRBV2	NA
CSARDMGRIQETQYF	TGCAGTGCTAGAGATATGGGTAGGATCCAAGAGACCCAGTACTTC	NA	TRBJ2-5	TRBV20-1	NA
CASSLEGYPAPGLADNEQFF	TGCGCCAGCAGCTTGGAAGGCTATCCTGCTCCGGGACTAGCGGACAATGAGCAGTTCTTC	NA	TRBJ2-1	TRBV5-1	TRBD2